Shown below are 27 T cell receptor beta chains from a single sample sequenced in a study of PD-1 blockade in classical Hodgkin lymphoma. Clones were read by immunoSEQ multiplex PCR, and TCRdb kept only the in-frame ones, dropping some. The sample has roughly 27,000 clones; 70% to 90% are singletons. As for time point: newly diagnosed, previously untreated cHL patient sample. Thawed PBMCs were the source of CD4+ T cells, purified by magnetic negative selection. Input material: CD4+ T cells from blood. The receptors were gathered from a human donor with classical Hodgkin lymphoma.

The gene calls are TRBV30 and TRBJ2-5; weak D call: TRBD2 (6 bases). CDR1 and CDR2 (germline): GTSNPN, SVGIG (reference sequence). Deletions cut 0 bases from V and 2 bases from J, with 10 bases between. There are 14 residues in the CDR3. The CDR3 DNA is TGTGCCTGGAGTGTACCCGGGAGACAAGAGACCCAGTACTTC. As protein: CAWSVPGRQETQYF.

The V and J genes are TRBV5-1 and TRBJ2-6; TRBD1 matches 7 bases. Germline trimming cut 4 bases from V and 4 bases from J; bases unmatched to any gene: 14. Germline V gives CDR1 SGHRS, CDR2 YFSETQ. CDR3 length equals 18 residues. The CDR3 DNA is TGCGCCAGCAGCGCGGCGTGGACAGGCCCTTTAGGGGCCAACGTCCTGACTTTC. Amino acid sequence: CASSAAWTGPLGANVLTF.

This clone was counted only a few times. The chain couples TRBV28 to TRBJ1-1; D unclear. The CDR3 extends over 14 amino acids. Germline CDR1 reads MDHEN; CDR2 reads SYDVKM. With 4 bases removed from V and 11 bases from J, the gap between germline ends came to 20 bases. The CDR3 is CASSSPGHRQSAFF. CDR3 bases: TGTGCCAGCAGTTCACCGGGCCACCGGCAGTCGGCTTTCTTT.

This clone was observed a few times. The rearrangement links TRBV6-6 to TRBJ2-2, with D possibly matching TRBD1 (7 bases). Germline CDR1 and CDR2: MNHNY and SVGAGI (reference sequence). The CDR3 extends over 16 amino acids. V lost 0 bases and J lost 4, with 12 bases in between. In DNA form, the CDR3 reads TGTGCCAGCAGTTACTCGAGGCAGGGGGGCACCGGGGAGCTGTTTTTT. It yields the protein CASSYSRQGGTGELFF.

The J gene is TRBJ2-7, the V gene TRBV5-4; TRBD2 matches at 11 bases. With V trimmed by 0 bases and J by 7 bases, 15 bases remained unmatched. Germline loops: CDR1 SGHNT, CDR2 YYREEE (reference sequence). CDR3 size: 18 residues. The CDR3 region is CASSLGGLAGGKGGEQYF. The CDR3 coding sequence is TGTGCCAGCAGCTTGGGAGGTCTAGCGGGAGGCAAGGGGGGGGAGCAGTACTTC.

The chain uses TRBV7-2 and TRBJ2-7; 8 nucleotides line up with TRBD2. The CDR3 totals 12 residues. CDR1 and CDR2 (germline): SGHTA, FQGNSA. The V segment lost 8 bases and the J segment 6 bases; nucleotides outside the gene matches: 6. The CDR3 is CASAVAGSEQYF. The CDR3 DNA reads as TGTGCCAGCGCCGTAGCGGGAAGCGAGCAGTACTTC.

The chain carries TRBV28 and TRBJ2-7; 10 bases match TRBD2. CDR3 length equals 15 residues. Germline-derived CDR1 and CDR2 are MDHEN and SYDVKM. Trimming cost V 6 bases and J 3 bases; bases outside gene matches: 8. The CDR3 loop reads CASRVAGGGIYEQYF. CDR3 coding DNA: TGTGCCAGCAGGGTAGCGGGAGGAGGGATCTACGAGCAGTACTTC.

This chain links TRBV5-1 with TRBJ2-5; 13 nucleotides agree with TRBD2. This CDR3 region has 16 residues. The V gene end was trimmed by 4 bases and the J gene end by 5 bases; junction bases not matched to a gene: 8. CDR1 SGHRS and CDR2 YFSETQ come from the germline V gene. The CDR3 bases are TGCGCCAGCAGCCTCGGACTAGCGGGAGCGTCTGAGACCCAGTACTTC. Translating gives CASSLGLAGASETQYF.

This clone was recorded only once. The chain links TRBV11-2 to TRBJ2-6; no reliable D call. CDR3 length: 16 residues. CDR1 and CDR2 (germline): SGHAT, FQNNGV. V shed 1 base and J shed 3 bases, with 10 bases lying between them. CDR3 bases: TGTGCCAGCAGCTTAGCCGCCATCTATGGGGCCAACGTCCTGACTTTC. As protein: CASSLAAIYGANVLTF.

The rearrangement joins TRBV5-1 to TRBJ2-1, with 7 bases fitting TRBD2. The CDR3 runs to 15 residues. Unmatched junction bases numbered 4, after V lost 0 bases and J lost 4 bases. Germline loops: CDR1 SGHRS, CDR2 YFSETQ. The CDR3: CASSLELAAYNEQFF. DNA for the CDR3: TGCGCCAGCAGCTTGGAGCTAGCGGCGTACAATGAGCAGTTCTTC.

This rearrangement joins TRBV27 to TRBJ1-2, with 9 positions matching TRBD1. Germline loops: CDR1 MNHEY, CDR2 SMNVEV (reference sequence). This CDR3 is built from 13 residues. Unmatched junction bases numbered 7, after V lost 6 bases and J lost 8 bases. The CDR3 nucleotides read TGTGCCAGCAGACAAACAGGGGGCGAAGGCTACACCTTC. Amino acids: CASRQTGGEGYTF.

V usage is TRBV2 and J usage is TRBJ1-2; TRBD1 matches at 8 bases. Germline loops: CDR1 SNHLY, CDR2 FYNNEI. V dropped 4 bases and J dropped 7; count of bases not matched to a gene: 8. CDR3 size: 14 residues. CDR3 bases: TGTGCCAGCAGTGGAAGGACAGGGACCGGTGGCTACACCTTC. Residues: CASSGRTGTGGYTF.

The gene calls are TRBV18 and TRBJ2-7; no firm D call. The CDR3 length is 13 residues. Germline V gene sequence: CDR1 KGHSH, CDR2 LQKENI. Trimming shortened V by 6 bases and J by 2 bases, and 11 bases separated the two germline ends. The CDR3 is CASSSSSTYEQYF. The CDR3 bases are TGTGCCAGCTCCTCGTCCAGTACCTACGAGCAGTACTTC.

The rearrangement uses TRBV18 and TRBJ2-3, with TRBD2 matching 12 bases. Trimming took 6 bases from V and 3 from J; bases not matched to a gene: 7. This CDR3 contains 16 residues. Looked up from germline, CDR1 is KGHSH and CDR2 is LQKENI. As DNA, the CDR3 is TGTGCCAGCTCGAGAGGACTAGCGGGACTGACAGATACGCAGTATTTT. Translated, it gives CASSRGLAGLTDTQYF.

This clone appeared a few times. The chain joins TRBV6-6 to TRBJ1-1; TRBD1 aligns across 9 bases. Germline CDR1 is MNHNY and CDR2 is SVGAGI (reference sequence). Trimming cost V 2 bases and J 7 bases; bases outside gene matches: 2. The CDR3 is 13 amino acids. DNA of the CDR3: TGTGCCAGCAGTTACGGGACAGGGAATGAAGCTTTCTTT. The encoded protein is CASSYGTGNEAFF.

The chain uses TRBV5-1 and TRBJ1-1, with TRBD1 as a possible D gene (6 bases). CDR3 length equals 15 residues. Between the trimmed V and J ends, which lost 0 bases and 6 bases, there was a span of 15 bases. Germline assignment: CDR1 SGHRS and CDR2 YFSETQ. CDR3 loop: CASSLEPGVASEAFF. CDR3 nucleotides: TGCGCCAGCAGCTTGGAGCCAGGGGTGGCCTCTGAAGCTTTCTTT.

CDR3 in DNA: TGTGCCATCGGAGACAGGTTTGATCAGCCCCAGCATTTT. Protein sequence: CAIGDRFDQPQHF. The chain joins TRBV10-3 to TRBJ1-5, with D possibly being TRBD1 (6 bases). Per the germline V gene, CDR1 is ENHRY and CDR2 is SYGVKD. Trimming took off 8 bases at V and 5 bases at J, with 13 bases between the two ends. CDR3 size: 13 residues.

The gene calls are TRBV5-4 and TRBJ2-5, with 12 bases identical to TRBD2. J lost 2 bases, V lost 1 base, and 3 bases had no gene match. This CDR3 comprises 16 residues. The germline V gene has CDR1 SGHNT and CDR2 YYREEE (reference sequence). The CDR3 spells CASSLLLAGGQETQYF. For the CDR3, the DNA is TGTGCCAGCAGCTTGTTACTAGCGGGGGGTCAAGAGACCCAGTACTTC.

This chain joins TRBV28 and TRBJ1-2; 7 positions match TRBD1. CDR3 length: 15 residues. Germline CDR1 and CDR2: MDHEN and SYDVKM. Trimming removed 2 bases from V and 0 bases from J; junction bases left unmatched: 3. The CDR3: CASSLGGGSNYGYTF. CDR3 sequence (DNA): TGTGCCAGCAGTTTAGGAGGGGGCTCTAACTATGGCTACACCTTC.

The chain couples TRBV5-4 to TRBJ2-3; 15 nucleotides align to TRBD2. CDR3 length: 16 amino acids. The germline CDR1 and CDR2 sequences are SGHNT and YYREEE (reference sequence). With V trimmed by 4 bases and J by 4 bases, 4 bases remained unmatched. The CDR3 loop is CASSPRTSGRADTQYF. In nucleotides, the CDR3 is TGTGCCAGCAGCCCTCGGACTAGCGGGAGGGCAGATACGCAGTATTTT.

The chain combines TRBV5-1 with TRBJ2-3; TRBD2 agrees at 8 bases. V gave up 4 bases and J gave up 2 bases; unmatched junction bases: 9. Germline assignment: CDR1 SGHRS and CDR2 YFSETQ. This CDR3 is 16 amino acids long. The CDR3 nucleotides read TGCGCCAGCAGCCCGAGGACTAGCACAGACACAGATACGCAGTATTTT. As protein: CASSPRTSTDTDTQYF.

The genes are TRBV4-3 and TRBJ2-2, with unresolved D. CDR1 is LGHNA and CDR2 is YSLEER in the germline V gene. The V and J ends lost 0 bases and 5 bases respectively, with 13 bases between them. The CDR3 spans 16 residues. The CDR3 loop reads CASSQDPGLGTGELFF. Here the CDR3 DNA reads TGCGCCAGCAGCCAAGATCCCGGGCTAGGGACCGGGGAGCTGTTTTTT.

The chain carries TRBV28 and TRBJ1-2; maybe TRBD1 (5 bases). The CDR3 length is 12 residues. V was cut by 6 bases and J by 8 bases, with 13 bases left in between. Germline CDR1 reads MDHEN; CDR2 reads SYDVKM. CDR3 sequence: CASSLRVRGYTF. The CDR3, as DNA: TGTGCCAGCAGCCTCAGGGTGAGGGGCTACACCTTC.

This chain connects TRBV9 to TRBJ2-2; the D is unclear. From germline, CDR1 is SGDLS and CDR2 YYNGEE. CDR3 length equals 15 residues. V lost 4 bases, J lost 0 bases, and 10 bases lay in between. CDR3 sequence: CASSPLQSNTGELFF. CDR3 DNA sequence: TGTGCCAGCAGCCCACTCCAATCGAACACCGGGGAGCTGTTTTTT.

The rearrangement uses TRBV25-1 and TRBJ2-7; 7 positions match TRBD1. Per germline, CDR1 MGHDK and CDR2 SYGVNS. Trimming took 2 bases from V and 3 from J; bases not matched to a gene: 4. This CDR3 comprises 14 residues. CDR3 residues: CASSEPGQIYEQYF. For the CDR3, the DNA is TGTGCCAGCAGTGAACCGGGACAGATCTACGAGCAGTACTTC.

V and J are TRBV7-2 and TRBJ2-7; weak D call: TRBD1 (6 bases). Trimming stripped 1 base from V and 2 bases from J, with 9 bases between. CDR1 is SGHTA, CDR2 FQGNSA, per germline. This CDR3 spans 14 amino acids. The DNA of the CDR3 is TGTGCCAGCAGCTTAGGGGACAAACCCTACGAGCAGTACTTC. This gives the protein CASSLGDKPYEQYF.

The rearrangement uses TRBV19 and TRBJ2-6; 10 nucleotides agree with TRBD1. This CDR3 comprises 17 residues. V dropped 7 bases and J dropped 4; count of bases not matched to a gene: 10. CDR1 and CDR2 from the germline V gene are LNHDA and SQIVND (reference sequence). The CDR3 nucleotides are TGTGCCAGTACCATCGGGACAGGGGTTACGGGGGCCAACGTCCTGACTTTC. Translation gives CASTIGTGVTGANVLTF.